What follows are 16 T cell receptor beta chains derived from one specimen sequenced in a study of cytomegalovirus exposure and HLA in healthy donors. The PCR ran on 60 Vbeta and 13 Jbeta primers. Generated by immunoSEQ multiplex PCR, the TCRdb table keeps only in-frame clones and is missing some. Of approximately 150,000 clones listed, 70% to 80% are singletons. The sequenced sample was PBMCs. These receptors were obtained from a woman under 30 in good health and CMV-seropositive.

This sequence joins TRBV25-1 and TRBJ1-2; a possible D gene is TRBD1 (5 bases). There are 12 residues in the CDR3. With 2 bases removed from V and 7 bases from J, the gap between germline ends came to 8 bases. Germline V CDR1 and CDR2: MGHDK, SYGVNS. The CDR3 region is CASSEQGIGYTF. DNA for the CDR3: TGTGCCAGCAGTGAACAGGGTATTGGCTACACCTTC.

The V call is TRBV6-1, the J call TRBJ2-7; 8 nucleotides agree with TRBD1. From germline, CDR1 is MNHNS and CDR2 SASEGT. This CDR3 is built from 15 residues. V lost 7 bases, J lost 5 bases, and 13 bases stayed unmatched. The CDR3 coding sequence is TGTGCCAGCATCGTATCGACAGGGGCGCCCAACGAGCAGTACTTC. This codes for CASIVSTGAPNEQYF.

This chain joins TRBV5-1 and TRBJ1-4; D may be TRBD1 (5 bases). The length of the CDR3 is 15 residues. Trimming pared 4 bases from V and 7 bases from J, leaving 17 bases between. The V gene's germline CDR1 is SGHRS and CDR2 YFSETQ. The CDR3 loop is CASSRGAPEGEKLFF. The CDR3 DNA reads TGCGCCAGCAGCCGCGGGGCCCCCGAAGGTGAAAAACTGTTTTTT. Together with reference TRBV5-1 and TRBJ1-4, the CDR3 gives the full variable domain: KAGVTQTPRYLIKTRGQQVTLSCSPISGHRSVSWYQQTPGQGLQFLFEYFSETQRNKGNFPGRFSGRQFSNSRSEMNVSTLELGDSALYLCASSRGAPEGEKLFFGSGTQLSVL.

The chain is built from TRBV14 and TRBJ1-2, with D perhaps TRBD1 (5 bases). The CDR3 length is 18 residues. The germline V gene encodes CDR1 SGHDN and CDR2 FVKESK. Trimming took 0 bases from V and 6 from J, leaving 23 bases between them. CDR3: CASSQDPERGAEGHGYTF. CDR3 sequence (DNA): TGTGCCAGCAGCCAAGATCCTGAGCGCGGGGCTGAGGGGCATGGCTACACCTTC.

V and J are TRBV18 and TRBJ1-2; D is ambiguous. V dropped 3 bases and J dropped 4 bases, with 9 bases sitting between them. Germline V lookup: CDR1 KGHSH, CDR2 LQKENI. This CDR3 comprises 13 residues. The CDR3 loop reads CASSPATAYGYTF. CDR3 coding DNA: TGTGCCAGCTCACCGGCAACAGCCTATGGCTACACCTTC.

This clone was seen a handful of times. This rearrangement joins TRBV7-9 to TRBJ1-2; D ambiguous. The CDR3 spans 12 residues. The germline CDR1 and CDR2 sequences are SEHNR and FQNEAQ (reference sequence). V was shortened by 2 bases and J by 8 bases, with 9 bases between the two germline ends. In DNA form, the CDR3 reads TGTGCCAGCAGCTTATACGCAGAAGGCTACACCTTC. It codes for CASSLYAEGYTF.

The V gene is TRBV5-1, the J gene TRBJ1-2; 8 bases align to TRBD1. The CDR3 is 13 amino acids. Germline lookup yields CDR1 SGHRS and CDR2 YFSETQ. With V trimmed by 3 bases and J by 8 bases, 6 bases remained unmatched. The CDR3, as DNA: TGCGCCAGCAGCTCCAGGGGGCCGGGGGGCTACACCTTC. Protein: CASSSRGPGGYTF.

This rearrangement joins TRBV6-6 to TRBJ2-3; 7 bases agree with TRBD2. Germline assignment: CDR1 MNHNY and CDR2 SVGAGI (reference sequence). The CDR3 runs 16 residues. V trimming: 7 bases; J trimming: 1 base; junction bases outside the gene matches: 11. This chain's CDR3 is CASTGRRAGGTDTQYF. CDR3 nucleotides: TGTGCCAGCACCGGCCGTCGGGCGGGGGGCACAGATACGCAGTATTTT.

The chain carries TRBV30 and TRBJ2-2; TRBD1 might be the D (5 bases). Germline-derived CDR1 and CDR2 are GTSNPN and SVGIG (reference sequence). Trimming left V 3 bases short and J 2 bases short, with 16 bases between. The CDR3 has 16 residues. Here the CDR3 DNA reads TGTGCCTGGAGGAAGGGCAGGGTAGGAAACACCGGGGAGCTGTTTTTT. This encodes CAWRKGRVGNTGELFF.

This rearrangement joins TRBV27 to TRBJ2-1, with a tentative D call TRBD2 (5 bases). Per the germline V gene, CDR1 is MNHEY and CDR2 is SMNVEV (reference sequence). CDR3 length: 13 amino acids. V gave up 0 bases and J gave up 9 bases, with 9 bases separating them. The CDR3 spells CASSLSRGFEQFF. CDR3 DNA: TGTGCCAGCAGTTTATCGCGAGGGTTTGAGCAGTTCTTC.

This chain links TRBV5-5 with TRBJ1-3; 9 positions agree with TRBD1. CDR3 length: 17 amino acids. Germline trimming cut 0 bases from V and 1 base from J; bases unmatched to any gene: 5. The germline V gene encodes CDR1 SGHKS and CDR2 YYEKEE (reference sequence). CDR3 bases: TGTGCCAGCAGCTTGGGTTTGGGGACAGGGTCTGGAAACACCATATATTTT. Protein: CASSLGLGTGSGNTIYF.

The CDR3 sequence: CASSFYRGPNTEAFF. The CDR3 DNA is TGTGCCAGCAGTTTCTACAGGGGCCCGAACACTGAAGCTTTCTTT. V and J are TRBV6-1 and TRBJ1-1; 7 bases line up with TRBD1. This CDR3 has 15 residues. In germline, CDR1 is MNHNS, CDR2 SASEGT. V was pared by 5 bases and J by 1 base, with 7 bases of the junction left unmatched.

The chain combines TRBV29-1 with TRBJ1-4; 8 bases map to TRBD1. Trimming removed 6 bases from V and 6 bases from J; junction bases left unmatched: 6. Germline V gene sequence: CDR1 SQVTM, CDR2 ANQGSEA. This CDR3 region has 13 residues. The CDR3 DNA follows: TGCAGCGTCGCGACAGGGGTTGATGAAAAACTGTTTTTT. Translated: CSVATGVDEKLFF.

The J gene is TRBJ2-1, the V gene TRBV6-5, with unresolved D. The CDR3 runs 15 residues. Germline V gene sequence: CDR1 MNHEY, CDR2 SVGAGI. The germline V and J ends were trimmed by 0 bases and 2 bases, with 8 bases remaining between them. The CDR3 DNA sequence: TGTGCCAGCAGTTACTCCGGTCTCCCCTACAATGAGCAGTTCTTC. It is translated as CASSYSGLPYNEQFF.

The V gene is TRBV25-1, the J gene TRBJ2-7, with no clear D. Germline CDR1 reads MGHDK; CDR2 reads SYGVNS. This CDR3 has 14 amino acids. The V gene lost 2 bases and the J gene lost 1 base, with 9 bases spanning the gap. CDR3: CASSEPDKSYEQYF. CDR3 DNA sequence: TGTGCCAGCAGTGAACCCGACAAATCCTACGAGCAGTACTTC.

This sequence joins TRBV2 and TRBJ2-1; D may be TRBD1 (6 bases). The CDR3 extends over 15 amino acids. Per the germline V gene, CDR1 is SNHLY and CDR2 is FYNNEI. V lost 0 bases and J 7 bases, leaving 13 bases between the germline ends. This CDR3 is CASSEAGTYLNEQFF. The CDR3 nucleotides are TGTGCCAGCAGTGAAGCCGGGACATACCTAAATGAGCAGTTCTTC.